The 18 T cell receptor beta chains in this list originate from one sample, sequenced in a study of shared clonotypes between healthy human individuals. Profiling relied on immunoSEQ multiplex PCR, and the TCRdb table lists in-frame clones only, not all of them. The sample contains more than 550,000 clones, around 91% of which appear only once. The material sequenced was memory CD8+ T cells from PBMCs. Subset here: CD45RO+ cells pooled with CCR7-negative TemRA cells. The receptors originated from a man in his late teens or twenties in good health. Some clones in this sample may be carry-over from other donors' samples.

This clone has a handful of counts. The chain joins TRBV7-2 to TRBJ1-2, with D maybe TRBD1 (6 bases). The ends were cut back, 5 bases at V and 7 bases at J, with 17 bases in the middle. Germline-derived CDR1 and CDR2 are SGHTA and FQGNSA. The CDR3 has 14 residues. The CDR3 DNA reads as TGTGCCAGCAGCCGTCCAGGGGAGACGGGTGGCTACACCTTC. Protein: CASSRPGETGGYTF.

This clone was found a few times. The chain combines TRBV9 with TRBJ2-1; perhaps TRBD2 as D (6 bases). Trimming cost V 5 bases and J 8 bases, with 14 bases left between them. Germline CDR1 is SGDLS and CDR2 is YYNGEE. This CDR3 is 13 amino acids long. As DNA, the CDR3 is TGTGCCAGCAGGGGGGGAATGCACGATGAGCAGTTCTTC. Translating gives CASRGGMHDEQFF.

J is TRBJ2-7 and V is TRBV7-6, with 11 bases that match TRBD2. CDR1 and CDR2 (germline): SGHVS, FNYEAQ. The V gene end was trimmed by 6 bases and the J gene end by 5 bases; junction bases not matched to a gene: 21. The CDR3 loop spans 19 amino acids. This CDR3 reads CASSNSPQGPSGRLNEQYF. CDR3 DNA: TGTGCCAGCAGTAATAGCCCCCAGGGGCCTAGCGGGAGGTTAAACGAGCAGTACTTC.

The chain links TRBV5-4 to TRBJ2-7; D is uncertain. Germline loops: CDR1 SGHNT, CDR2 YYREEE (reference sequence). Trimming removed 2 bases from V and 4 bases from J, with 10 bases in between. This CDR3 contains 13 residues. CDR3 sequence (DNA): TGTGCCAGCAGCTTAAGCAGGAGTTACGAGCAGTACTTC. The encoded protein is CASSLSRSYEQYF.

This clone was seen just once. CDR3 DNA: TGTGCCAGCAGTGAAACTTATAGCAATCAGCCCCAGCATTTT. Its protein is CASSETYSNQPQHF. V and J are TRBV25-1 and TRBJ1-5; D ambiguous. Per germline, CDR1 MGHDK and CDR2 SYGVNS. The CDR3 loop spans 14 amino acids. The V gene lost 2 bases and the J gene lost 0 bases, with 5 bases spanning the gap.

This chain uses TRBV7-8 with TRBJ2-5, with D possibly matching TRBD2 (5 bases). This CDR3 is 13 amino acids long. Per germline, CDR1 SGHVS and CDR2 FQNEAQ. V lost 1 base to trimming and J lost 11 bases, with 14 bases between them. CDR3 DNA sequence: TGTGCCAGCAGCTTAGGTATGTCAGCGGAGCAGTACTTC. Amino acid sequence: CASSLGMSAEQYF. Using reference TRBV7-8 and TRBJ2-5 for the parts outside the CDR3, the full variable domain is GAGVSQSPRYKVAKRGQDVALRCDPISGHVSLFWYQQALGQGPEFLTYFQNEAQLDKSGLPSDRFFAERPEGSVSTLKIQRTQQEDSAVYLCASSLGMSAEQYFGPGTRLLVL.

The gene calls are TRBV11-2 and TRBJ1-2; TRBD1 might be the D (5 bases). The CDR3 covers 17 residues. The V gene lost 1 base and the J gene lost 5 bases, with 20 bases spanning the gap. The V gene's germline CDR1 is SGHAT and CDR2 FQNNGV. For the CDR3, the DNA is TGTGCCAGCAGCTTAGGGCCTCTACCGACAGAGGTATATGGCTACACCTTC. Its protein is CASSLGPLPTEVYGYTF. The variable domain in full, completed from reference TRBV11-2 and TRBJ1-2, reads EAGVAQSPRYKIIEKRQSVAFWCNPISGHATLYWYQQILGQGPKLLIQFQNNGVVDDSQLPKDRFSAERLKGVDSTLKIQPAKLEDSAVYLCASSLGPLPTEVYGYTFGSGTRLTVV.

V gene TRBV7-9 combines with J gene TRBJ2-2; D possibly corresponds to TRBD1 (6 bases). Germline CDR1 reads SEHNR; CDR2 reads FQNEAQ (reference sequence). Trimming took off 1 base at V and 6 bases at J, with 15 bases between the two ends. The CDR3 runs to 16 residues. In DNA form, the CDR3 reads TGTGCCAGCAGCTTAGTGTTACAGGGTGGTTCCGGGGAGCTGTTTTTT. It translates to CASSLVLQGGSGELFF. The whole variable domain, remainder taken from reference TRBV7-9 and TRBJ2-2, is DTGVSQNPRHKITKRGQNVTFRCDPISEHNRLYWYRQTLGQGPEFLTYFQNEAQLEKSRLLSDRFSAERPKGSFSTLEIQRTEQGDSAMYLCASSLVLQGGSGELFFGEGSRLTVL.

The V call is TRBV7-9, the J call TRBJ2-1; TRBD2 aligns across 10 bases. CDR1 and CDR2 from the germline V gene are SEHNR and FQNEAQ (reference sequence). Trimming took 0 bases from V and 4 from J; bases not matched to a gene: 3. The CDR3 is 16 residues long. CDR3 sequence reads: CASSLALAGVYNEQFF. CDR3 DNA sequence: TGTGCCAGCAGCTTAGCTCTAGCGGGAGTTTACAATGAGCAGTTCTTC.

The DNA of the CDR3 is TGTGCCAGCAGCGACGACAGGCATGGGCGAAAACTGTTTTTT. It specifies CASSDDRHGRKLFF. This rearrangement joins TRBV13 to TRBJ1-4; TRBD1 might be the D (6 bases). Trimming pared 5 bases from V and 10 bases from J, leaving 17 bases between. This CDR3 has 14 amino acids. The V gene's germline CDR1 is PRHDT and CDR2 FYEKMQ (reference sequence).

The chain joins TRBV19 to TRBJ2-1; possible D gene TRBD2, 5 bases. V gave up 3 bases and J gave up 2 bases, with 17 bases separating them. Germline V gene lookup returns CDR1 LNHDA and CDR2 SQIVND (reference sequence). The CDR3 has 17 residues. The chain's CDR3 is CASSIGFEGAAYNEQFF. The CDR3 DNA sequence: TGTGCCAGTAGTATTGGGTTCGAGGGAGCCGCCTACAATGAGCAGTTCTTC.

The chain combines TRBV5-8 with TRBJ2-1, with 7 positions matching TRBD1. Per germline, CDR1 SGHTS and CDR2 YDEGEE. The junction had 7 bases not matched to a gene; V was cut back by 2 bases and J by 2 bases. CDR3 size: 16 residues. The CDR3 sequence is CASSFLMGQTYNEQFF. The CDR3 DNA follows: TGTGCCAGCAGCTTTCTAATGGGACAGACCTACAATGAGCAGTTCTTC.

This chain connects TRBV28 to TRBJ2-1; TRBD2 matches at 7 bases. Per the germline V gene, CDR1 is MDHEN and CDR2 is SYDVKM. The V segment lost 5 bases and the J segment 8 bases; nucleotides outside the gene matches: 9. The CDR3 totals 14 residues. CDR3 nucleotides: TGTGCCAGCAGTAAAAGACTAGCCTTCGATGAGCAGTTCTTC. Its translation is CASSKRLAFDEQFF. Full variable domain (remainder filled in from reference TRBV28 and TRBJ2-1): DVKVTQSSRYLVKRTGEKVFLECVQDMDHENMFWYRQDPGLGLRLIYFSYDVKMKEKGDIPEGYSVSREKKERFSLILESASTNQTSMYLCASSKRLAFDEQFFGPGTRLTVL.

This chain links TRBV6-4 with TRBJ1-1; perhaps TRBD1 as D (5 bases). The CDR3 spans 13 residues. The germline V gene has CDR1 MRHNA and CDR2 SNTAGT. Trimming pared 5 bases from V and 0 bases from J, leaving 7 bases between. The DNA for the CDR3 is TGTGCCAGCAGTCAGACAGTGAACACTGAAGCTTTCTTT. It is translated as CASSQTVNTEAFF.

The J gene is TRBJ2-2, the V gene TRBV27, with 7 bases fitting TRBD1. Trimming at V came to 5 bases and at J to 5 bases, leaving 2 bases not matched to a gene. Germline V CDR1 and CDR2: MNHEY, SMNVEV (reference sequence). CDR3 size: 13 residues. The CDR3 nucleotides are TGTGCCAGCAGTGACAGGGTTACCGGGGAGCTGTTTTTT. It is translated as CASSDRVTGELFF.

V gene TRBV30 combines with J gene TRBJ2-7; 8 positions match TRBD2. With V trimmed by 0 bases and J by 0 bases, 4 bases remained unmatched. Per the germline V gene, CDR1 is GTSNPN and CDR2 is SVGIG (reference sequence). This CDR3 contains 15 residues. The CDR3: CAWSVASGRSYEQYF. The CDR3 bases are TGTGCCTGGAGTGTAGCTAGCGGGCGCTCCTACGAGCAGTACTTC.

This rearrangement joins TRBV7-8 to TRBJ2-1, with TRBD2 matching 8 bases. Germline assignment: CDR1 SGHVS and CDR2 FQNEAQ. This CDR3 region has 16 residues. V lost 6 bases, J lost 0 bases, and 7 bases stayed unmatched. Here the CDR3 reads CASSTAGEFSYNEQFF. The CDR3 DNA reads TGTGCCAGCAGTACAGCGGGGGAGTTCTCCTACAATGAGCAGTTCTTC.

The chain links TRBV27 to TRBJ1-5; 8 bases align to TRBD1. This CDR3 has 16 amino acids. CDR1 is MNHEY, CDR2 SMNVEV, per germline (reference sequence). V gave up 5 bases and J gave up 2 bases; unmatched junction bases: 8. CDR3 DNA: TGTGCCAGCAGTCCCCGGACAGGGTCTGGCAATCAGCCCCAGCATTTT. Its translation is CASSPRTGSGNQPQHF.